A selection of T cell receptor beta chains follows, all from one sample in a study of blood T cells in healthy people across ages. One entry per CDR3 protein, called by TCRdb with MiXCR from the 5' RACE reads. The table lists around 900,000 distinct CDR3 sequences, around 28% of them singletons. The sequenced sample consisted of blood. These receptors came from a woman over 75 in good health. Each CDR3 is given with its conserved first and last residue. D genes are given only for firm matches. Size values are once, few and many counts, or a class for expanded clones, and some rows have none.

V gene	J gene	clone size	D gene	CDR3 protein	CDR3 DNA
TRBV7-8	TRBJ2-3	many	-	CASSPTWGALTDTQYF	TGTGCCAGCAGCCCTACTTGGGGGGCCCTCACAGATACGCAGTATTTT
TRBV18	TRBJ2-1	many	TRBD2	CASSLSGVTSRSSYNEQFF	TGTGCCAGCTCGCTCAGTGGGGTGACTAGCCGGAGCTCCTACAATGAGCAGTTCTTC
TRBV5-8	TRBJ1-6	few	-	CASSLGHRSAPLHF	TGTGCCAGCAGCTTAGGGCACCGTTCGGCACCCCTCCACTTT
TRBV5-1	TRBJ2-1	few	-	CASSTRGGGAGEQFF	TGCGCCAGCAGCACCAGGGGAGGGGGGGCCGGTGAGCAGTTCTTC
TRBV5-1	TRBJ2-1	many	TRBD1	CASSLSWTGYNEQFF	TGCGCCAGCAGCTTGTCGTGGACAGGGTACAATGAGCAGTTCTTC
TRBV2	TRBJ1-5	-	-	CATQKGGQDNQPQHF	TGTGCCACCCAGAAGGGTGGGCAGGACAATCAGCCCCAGCATTTT
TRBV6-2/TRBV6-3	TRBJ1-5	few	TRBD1	CASTPGGGNQPQHF	TGTGCCAGCACCCCAGGGGGCGGTAATCAGCCCCAGCATTTT
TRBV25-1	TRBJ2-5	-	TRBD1	CANSAATGQGFHEQYF	TGTGCCAACAGTGCAGCCACGGGACAGGGGTTCCATGAGCAGTACTTC
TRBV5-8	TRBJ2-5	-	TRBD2	CASSTKTGGRYF	TGTGCCAGCAGCACCAAGACGGGGGGACGGTACTTC
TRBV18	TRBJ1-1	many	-	CASSPWRQNDEAFF	TGTGCCAGCTCACCGTGGCGGCAGAACGATGAAGCTTTCTTT
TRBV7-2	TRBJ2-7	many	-	CASSFGGGEQYF	TGCGCCAGCAGCTTTGGAGGGGGCGAGCAGTACTTC
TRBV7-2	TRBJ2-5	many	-	CASSLGTAQETQYF	TGCGCCAGCAGCTTGGGGACGGCTCAAGAGACCCAGTACTTC
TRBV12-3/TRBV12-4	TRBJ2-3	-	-	CASSLDRQVATDTQYF	TGTGCCAGCAGTTTAGATCGGCAAGTGGCTACAGATACGCAGTATTTT
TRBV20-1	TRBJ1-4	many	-	CSASGQTNEKLFF	TGCAGTGCTAGCGGGCAGACTAATGAAAAACTGTTTTTT
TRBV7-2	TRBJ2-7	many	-	CASSFQGYEQYF	TGTGCCAGCAGCTTTCAGGGCTACGAGCAGTACTTC
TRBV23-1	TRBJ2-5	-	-	CASSQSNRRKETQYF	TGCGCCAGCAGTCAATCGAACAGGAGGAAAGAGACCCAGTACTTC
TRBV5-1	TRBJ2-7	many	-	CASSLTSPRAGFYEQYF	TGCGCCAGCAGCTTGACTTCTCCTAGGGCAGGATTTTACGAGCAGTACTTC
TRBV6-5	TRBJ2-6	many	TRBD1	CASSSQLRQGDFPSGANVLTF	TGTGCCAGCAGTTCACAACTCAGACAGGGGGACTTTCCTTCTGGGGCCAACGTCCTGACTTTC
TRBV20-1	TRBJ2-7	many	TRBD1	CSARDRQGSYEQYF	TGCAGTGCTAGAGATCGACAGGGGTCCTACGAGCAGTACTTC
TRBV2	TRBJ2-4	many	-	CASTQAENIQYF	TGTGCCAGCACCCAGGCGGAAAACATTCAGTACTTC
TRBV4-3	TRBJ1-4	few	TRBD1	CASSQGTGGGGNEKLFF	TGCGCCAGCAGCCAAGGGACAGGCGGGGGGGGAAATGAAAAACTGTTTTTT
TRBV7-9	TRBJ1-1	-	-	CASSLKEENTEAFF	TGTGCCAGCAGCTTGAAGGAGGAGAACACTGAAGCTTTCTTT
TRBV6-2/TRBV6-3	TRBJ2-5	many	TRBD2	CASSYSIRASGETQYF	TGTGCCAGCAGTTACTCGATCCGGGCTAGCGGGGAGACCCAGTACTTC
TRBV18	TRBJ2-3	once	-	CASSRFDKLYF	TGTGCCAGCTCACGTTTCGACAAACTGTATTTT
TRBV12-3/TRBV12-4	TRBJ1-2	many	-	CASSTYTLNYGYTF	TGTGCCAGCAGTACTTACACACTGAACTATGGCTACACCTTC
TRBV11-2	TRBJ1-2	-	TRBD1	CASSSSGGRYYGYTF	TGTGCCAGCAGCTCCTCAGGGGGCCGGTACTATGGCTACACCTTC
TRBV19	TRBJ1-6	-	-	CASSFSGTDSSPLHF	TGTGCCAGTAGTTTCTCCGGGACGGATAGTTCACCCCTCCACTTT